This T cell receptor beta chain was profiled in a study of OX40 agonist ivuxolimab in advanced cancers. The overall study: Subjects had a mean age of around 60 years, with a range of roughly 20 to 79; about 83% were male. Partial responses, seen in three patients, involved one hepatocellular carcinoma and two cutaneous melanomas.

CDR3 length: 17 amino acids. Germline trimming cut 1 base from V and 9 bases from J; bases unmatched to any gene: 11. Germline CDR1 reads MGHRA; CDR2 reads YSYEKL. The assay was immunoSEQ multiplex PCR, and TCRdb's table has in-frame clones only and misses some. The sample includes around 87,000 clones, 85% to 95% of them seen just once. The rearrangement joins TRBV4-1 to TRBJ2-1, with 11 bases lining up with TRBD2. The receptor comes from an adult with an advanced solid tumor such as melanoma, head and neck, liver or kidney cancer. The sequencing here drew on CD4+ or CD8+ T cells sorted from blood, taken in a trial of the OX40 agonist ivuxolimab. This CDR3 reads CASSQVSASGGNGEQFF. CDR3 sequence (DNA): TGCGCCAGCAGCCAAGTTTCGGCTAGCGGGGGGAACGGTGAGCAGTTCTTC.